These 24 T cell receptor beta chains originate from one sample sequenced in a study of T cells in Graves' hyperthyroidism and ophthalmopathy. What was amplified from RNA transcripts were TCR beta CDR3 regions. The HTBI primer set served for first-round RT-PCR of the TCR CDR3. TCRdb re-analysed the multiplex PCR reads in MiXCR, keeping a single row per CDR3 protein. The sample lists under 450,000 distinct CDR3 sequences; approximately 14% were seen once. Sequencing was carried out using blood. The receptors were sampled from a woman aged 18 to 35 with Graves' hyperthyroidism.

This clonotype was recorded many times. The chain uses TRBV2 and TRBJ2-1; D is tentatively TRBD1 or TRBD2 (5 bases each). CDR3 length: 13 amino acids. Germline-derived CDR1 and CDR2 are SNHLY and FYNNEI. With 7 bases removed from V and 8 bases from J, the gap between germline ends came to 15 bases. The CDR3 here is CASTAGTPHEQFF. The CDR3 region has the DNA TGTGCCAGCACAGCCGGGACCCCCCATGAGCAGTTCTTC.

This clonotype showed up many times. The J gene is TRBJ2-3, the V gene TRBV24-1, with 7 nucleotides matching TRBD1. Germline V lookup: CDR1 KGHDR, CDR2 SFDVKD. The CDR3 covers 17 residues. The V and J ends lost 4 bases and 0 bases, in that order; junction bases with no gene match: 9. CDR3 in amino acids: CATSDRGTVTSTDTQYF. In DNA form, the CDR3 reads TGTGCCACCAGTGACCGTGGGACAGTGACTAGCACAGATACGCAGTATTTT.

This clonotype appeared many times. The genes are TRBV28 and TRBJ1-2; 9 nucleotides align to TRBD1. The CDR3 sequence is 19 residues long. Germline CDR1 is MDHEN and CDR2 is SYDVKM. The V segment lost 5 bases and the J segment 3 bases; nucleotides outside the gene matches: 19. DNA of the CDR3: TGTGCCAGCAGTGTACCTCCATCCTATCCACAGGGGGCGGACTATGGCTACACCTTC. This encodes CASSVPPSYPQGADYGYTF.

The chain recombines TRBV7-9 with TRBJ2-6, with D perhaps TRBD1 (5 bases). V dropped 2 bases and J dropped 0 bases, with 14 bases sitting between them. This CDR3 has 18 amino acids. Germline V gene lookup returns CDR1 SEHNR and CDR2 FQNEAQ (reference sequence). The CDR3 region has the DNA TGTGCCAGCAGCTTATCTGGGGCCTCGAGCTCTGGGGCCAACGTCCTGACTTTC. Translating it yields CASSLSGASSSGANVLTF.

In its sample, this clonotype was seen many times. This chain links TRBV3-1 with TRBJ2-1; 16 nucleotides agree with TRBD2. V shed 3 bases, J shed 1 base, and the junction held 9 bases outside the gene matches. The CDR3 has 20 amino acids. Germline assignment: CDR1 LGHDT and CDR2 YNNKEL (reference sequence). The CDR3 nucleotides are TGTGCCAGCAGCCACGCCTCCGGGACTAGCGGGAGGGATTCCTACAATGAGCAGTTCTTC. As protein: CASSHASGTSGRDSYNEQFF.

This clonotype has a count of ten or more. An end of the junction does not agree with germline; a read error may underlie this. This chain joins TRBV12-3 or TRBV12-4 and TRBJ2-1, with TRBD1 matching 10 bases. The CDR3 is 15 amino acids. The DNA of the CDR3 is TGTGCCGGCAGCGGGGACAGGGGAAGGTACAATGAGCAGTTCTTC. Translating gives CAGSGDRGRYNEQFF.

Ten or more counts support this clonotype. The chain uses TRBV12-3 or TRBV12-4 and TRBJ2-3; no definite D call. V lost 6 bases to trimming and J lost 6 bases, with 13 bases between them. This CDR3 region has 13 residues. This chain's CDR3 is CASSYYSRDTQYF. DNA of the CDR3: TGTGCCAGCAGCTACTACTCCCGGGATACGCAGTATTTT.

This clonotype was detected many times. The chain links TRBV7-2 to TRBJ2-1, with D perhaps matching TRBD2 (5 bases). This CDR3 is built from 16 residues. V lost 6 bases and J 7 bases, leaving 22 bases between the germline ends. Looked up from germline, CDR1 is SGHTA and CDR2 is FQGNSA. CDR3 DNA: TGTGCCAGCAGTTGGGTCCGCCGGGGTAATCTGAATGAGCAGTTCTTC. Translation: CASSWVRRGNLNEQFF.

This clonotype was recorded many times. This chain links TRBV6-1 with TRBJ2-7, with 7 bases fitting TRBD1. Germline V gives CDR1 MNHNS, CDR2 SASEGT. The V segment lost 5 bases and the J segment 0 bases; nucleotides outside the gene matches: 4. CDR3 length equals 14 residues. The CDR3 protein is CASSKGQLSYEQYF. CDR3 bases: TGTGCCAGCAGTAAGGGACAGCTCTCCTACGAGCAGTACTTC.

This clonotype occurred many times. The V and J genes are TRBV4-2 and TRBJ1-6; TRBD1 aligns across 8 bases. Germline V gene lookup returns CDR1 LGHNA and CDR2 YNFKEQ. The junction had 8 bases not matched to a gene; V was cut back by 3 bases and J by 10 bases. This CDR3 has 15 amino acids. The CDR3 loop is CASSQGQVGGSPLHF. CDR3 in DNA: TGTGCCAGCAGCCAGGGACAGGTGGGAGGATCACCCCTCCACTTT.

This sequence joins TRBV29-1 and TRBJ2-5; TRBD2 matches 9 bases. Germline V gives CDR1 SQVTM, CDR2 ANQGSEA. The CDR3 has 13 amino acids. The trim removed 7 bases at V and 5 bases at J, leaving 8 bases unmatched. The CDR3 protein is CSGSLLAGETQYF. The CDR3 DNA is TGCAGCGGATCCTTACTAGCGGGCGAGACCCAGTACTTC.

Only a few counts were recorded for this clonotype. The genes are TRBV5-6 and TRBJ2-7; D is unclear. This CDR3 spans 17 amino acids. From germline, CDR1 is SGHDT and CDR2 YYEEEE. V was cut by 1 base and J by 0 bases, with 17 bases left in between. DNA of the CDR3: TGTGCCAGCAGCTTGATTGCGGAGAACCTCCCCTCCTACGAGCAGTACTTC. Translated: CASSLIAENLPSYEQYF.

This clonotype was recorded at least ten times. V usage is TRBV28 and J usage is TRBJ1-1; D is unclear. Germline CDR1 MDHEN, CDR2 SYDVKM. V was pared by 1 base and J by 11 bases, with 11 bases between. This CDR3 region has 12 residues. The CDR3 nucleotides are TGTGCCAGCAGTTTATTACCCGAAGCGGCTTTCTTT. Protein sequence: CASSLLPEAAFF.

At least ten counts were recorded for this clonotype. This chain's CDR3 is CASSPSVTGFVSGNTIYF. In nucleotides, the CDR3 is TGTGCCAGCTCACCATCGGTTACAGGCTTCGTCTCTGGAAACACCATATATTTT. V usage is TRBV18 and J usage is TRBJ1-3, with D possibly TRBD1 on 5 matching bases. Per germline, CDR1 KGHSH and CDR2 LQKENI. The CDR3 sequence is 18 residues long. Trimming took 2 bases from V and 0 from J, leaving 17 bases between them.

This clonotype occurred many times. The V gene is TRBV3-1, the J gene TRBJ2-5; no clear D. The V gene lost 1 base and the J gene lost 2 bases, with 5 bases spanning the gap. The germline V gene has CDR1 LGHDT and CDR2 YNNKEL (reference sequence). CDR3 length equals 13 residues. The CDR3 sequence is CASSQALQETQYF. In DNA form, the CDR3 reads TGTGCCAGCAGCCAAGCGCTACAAGAGACCCAGTACTTC.

This rearrangement joins TRBV15 to TRBJ1-2, with 10 bases identical to TRBD1. Germline V gene lookup returns CDR1 LNHNV and CDR2 YYDKDF (reference sequence). The length of the CDR3 is 15 residues. V was clipped by 3 bases and J by 2 bases; unmatched bases: 3. The CDR3 sequence: CATSSQGQGNYGYTF. In nucleotides, the CDR3 is TGTGCCACCAGCAGCCAGGGACAGGGGAACTATGGCTACACCTTC.

This clonotype was seen more than once but under ten times. The chain combines TRBV7-2 with TRBJ1-6; tentative D call: TRBD1 (5 bases). The CDR3 length is 17 residues. V gave up 4 bases and J gave up 9 bases, with 22 bases separating them. The germline V gene has CDR1 SGHTA and CDR2 FQGNSA. The CDR3, as DNA: TGTGCCAGCAGCTCAAGCGGGACCGGTATACGTAGTTCACCCCTCCACTTT. This encodes CASSSSGTGIRSSPLHF.

This clonotype was found a few times. The chain couples TRBV29-1 to TRBJ1-6; D unresolved. The CDR3 spans 13 residues. CDR1 and CDR2 from the germline V gene are SQVTM and ANQGSEA. V lost 6 bases, J lost 7 bases, and 13 bases lay in between. The CDR3 protein is CSVQSAANSPLHF. The CDR3 nucleotides read TGCAGCGTACAGTCCGCAGCAAATTCACCCCTCCACTTT.

This clonotype was seen more than once but under ten times. The chain joins TRBV6-2 or TRBV6-3 to TRBJ1-5; possible D gene TRBD1, 5 bases. CDR3 length: 14 amino acids. Trimming took 2 bases from V and 7 from J, leaving 12 bases between them. Germline loops: CDR1 MNHEY, CDR2 SVGEGT. The chain's CDR3 is CASSYVQGWQPQHF. In DNA form, the CDR3 reads TGTGCCAGCAGTTACGTGCAGGGATGGCAGCCCCAGCATTTT.

A few counts support this clonotype. This chain connects TRBV5-6 to TRBJ1-5; 11 bases are shared with TRBD1. The germline V gene encodes CDR1 SGHDT and CDR2 YYEEEE. V was clipped by 4 bases and J by 4 bases; unmatched bases: 7. This CDR3 comprises 16 residues. The CDR3 is CASSLRTGGANQPQHF. CDR3 sequence (DNA): TGTGCCAGCAGCCTACGGACAGGGGGCGCGAATCAGCCCCAGCATTTT.

This clonotype was recorded many times. This chain connects TRBV27 to TRBJ2-1; no definite D call. The germline V gene encodes CDR1 MNHEY and CDR2 SMNVEV (reference sequence). The CDR3 consists of 15 residues. Trimming stripped 3 bases from V and 2 bases from J, with 11 bases between. CDR3 in amino acids: CASSLSPGPYNEQFF. The CDR3, as DNA: TGTGCCAGCAGTTTGTCACCGGGCCCCTACAATGAGCAGTTCTTC.

This clonotype has ten or more counts. The V call is TRBV4-1, the J call TRBJ1-2; D may be TRBD1 (6 bases). The CDR3 has 14 amino acids. The V end lost 3 bases, the J end lost 4 bases, and 12 bases lay between the germline ends. Germline lookup yields CDR1 MGHRA and CDR2 YSYEKL. CDR3 sequence: CASSQGAFGYGYTF. CDR3 sequence (DNA): TGCGCCAGCAGCCAGGGGGCTTTCGGCTATGGCTACACCTTC.

This clonotype was picked up a small number of times. The genes are TRBV6-1 and TRBJ2-7, with 9 bases aligning to TRBD1. The CDR3 consists of 14 residues. Per the germline V gene, CDR1 is MNHNS and CDR2 is SASEGT. V trimming: 7 bases; J trimming: 2 bases; junction bases outside the gene matches: 6. This CDR3 is CASKAGQGTYEQYF. The CDR3 DNA is TGTGCCAGCAAAGCGGGACAGGGAACCTACGAGCAGTACTTC.

This clonotype was picked up a small number of times. The rearrangement uses TRBV7-6 and TRBJ2-2, with D unclear. This CDR3 spans 11 amino acids. Trimming removed 3 bases from V and 9 bases from J, with 5 bases in between. Germline CDR1 is SGHVS and CDR2 is FNYEAQ. The CDR3 protein is CASSLGRELFF. CDR3 sequence (DNA): TGTGCCAGCAGCTTGGGTCGGGAGCTGTTTTTT. Full variable domain (rest looked up from reference TRBV7-6 and TRBJ2-2): GAGVSQSPRYKVTKRGQDVALRCDPISGHVSLYWYRQALGQGPEFLTYFNYEAQQDKSGLPNDRFSAERPEGSISTLTIQRTEQRDSAMYRCASSLGRELFFGEGSRLTVL.